This TCR beta chain is drawn from a study of response to subunit inactivated influenza vaccine. TCRdb reprocessed the RT-PCR reads with MiXCR, giving one entry per CDR3 protein. This repertoire shows hundreds of thousands of distinct CDR3 sequences, 11% to 15% found once; its top ten account for 7.5% to 9%. The length of the CDR3 is 12 residues. Trimming stripped 6 bases from V and 6 bases from J, with 11 bases between. Germline V lookup: CDR1 MNHEY, CDR2 SVGAGI. Notes on the study in general: The authors suggested that few new T cells are recruited per seasonal influenza vaccination.

Worth noting for this clonotype: The antigen is undetermined.

Sequencing used PBMCs from blood, obtained around 14 days before vaccination. The TCR comes from a man aged 50 to 59 who received an inactivated influenza vaccine. V and J are TRBV6-5 and TRBJ1-1, with TRBD1 as a possible D gene (5 bases). DNA of the CDR3: TGTGCCAGCAGAACGGGGGGGGCTGAAGCTTTCTTT. Its translation is CASRTGGAEAFF.